This TCR beta chain was obtained from a study of T cell repertoires in cytomegalovirus infection. Germline-derived CDR1 and CDR2 are LGHNA and YSLEER. The CDR3 has 13 amino acids. Trimming left V 4 bases short and J 7 bases short, with 11 bases between. TCRdb reprocessed the reads via MiXCR and lists one record per CDR3 protein. Among 650,000 to 900,000 distinct CDR3 sequences, 25% to 30% were seen once, and the ten largest hold around 13%. Note on this clonotype: The antigen is undetermined.

V gene TRBV4-3 combines with J gene TRBJ2-1; D gene ambiguous. The clonotype originates from a human donor in good health (CMV status not recorded). Some clones in this sample may be carry-over from other donors' samples. The sequences come from cultured CD8+ T cells from PBMCs, collected from culture after CMV antigen stimulation. CDR3: CASSPLKANEQFF. The CDR3 DNA sequence: TGCGCCAGCAGCCCCCTTAAAGCGAATGAGCAGTTCTTC.